Included here is one TCR beta chain sequence, with context. After removal of 4 bases from V and 10 bases from J, the junction contained 6 bases not matched to a gene. This CDR3 is built from 13 residues. Per germline, CDR1 SGHTS and CDR2 YDEGEE. This specimen belongs to a study of memory CD4+ T cells and cytomegalovirus serostatus. The sort gate was single viable CD3+CD4+CD8-CD45RO+ cells for memory CD4+ T cells. CD4+ T cells were isolated by positive magnetic selection. Original processing notes: After removing out-of-frame reads, 2.3 million or so distinct TCRbeta sequences remained. Here immunoSEQ multiplex PCR was the method, and the copy in TCRdb shows in-frame clones only, minus some. The D gene and trimming were derived from the DNA, and the V and J assignments and clone size from that table. This sample has about 52,000 clones, with around 88% found just once.

The chain is built from TRBV5-8 and TRBJ1-1, with 11 bases fitting TRBD1. Sequencing was performed on memory CD4+ T cells from blood. The source of this sequence is an adult in good health and CMV-seropositive. The CDR3 sequence is CASSTRDRGGAFF. The CDR3 DNA is TGTGCCAGCAGCACCCGGGACAGGGGGGGAGCTTTCTTT.